These 26 T cell receptor beta chains came from one sample sequenced in a study of cytotoxic CD8 clonotypes in ibrutinib-treated CLL. The assay was immunoSEQ multiplex PCR, and TCRdb's table has in-frame clones only and misses some. The sample lists 150,000 to 200,000 clones; 70% to 90% were seen once. The sequences come from PBMCs, collected at disease progression, from a patient treated with ibrutinib. The receptors were sampled from a human donor with chronic lymphocytic leukemia.

The V call is TRBV5-4, the J call TRBJ2-7; unclear D gene. The CDR3 sequence is 11 residues long. The V end lost 1 base, the J end lost 6 bases, and 5 bases lay between the germline ends. The germline V gene encodes CDR1 SGHNT and CDR2 YYREEE (reference sequence). The CDR3 loop is CASSLFGEQYF. The CDR3 bases are TGTGCCAGCAGCTTGTTCGGCGAGCAGTACTTC.

A few counts support this clone. The chain combines TRBV27 with TRBJ2-7, with 14 bases that match TRBD2. The germline V gene has CDR1 MNHEY and CDR2 SMNVEV (reference sequence). Trimming at V came to 4 bases and at J to 6 bases, leaving 11 bases not matched to a gene. The CDR3 runs to 17 residues. CDR3: CASSSQGRGTSGSEQYF. As DNA, the CDR3 is TGTGCCAGCAGTTCCCAAGGACGAGGGACTAGCGGGAGCGAGCAGTACTTC.

The chain joins TRBV15 to TRBJ2-2; D uncertain. This CDR3 contains 17 residues. Germline loops: CDR1 LNHNV, CDR2 YYDKDF (reference sequence). V was cut by 0 bases and J by 0 bases, with 11 bases left in between. CDR3: CATSRESTQPNTGELFF. The CDR3, as DNA: TGTGCCACCAGCAGAGAAAGCACACAACCGAACACCGGGGAGCTGTTTTTT.

The chain combines TRBV4-3 with TRBJ2-3, with D hard to call. Germline V CDR1 and CDR2: LGHNA, YSLEER. V was shortened by 1 base and J by 0 bases, with 8 bases between the two germline ends. This CDR3 has 15 amino acids. CDR3: CASSQVRISTDTQYF. CDR3 in DNA: TGCGCCAGCAGCCAAGTGCGGATTAGCACAGATACGCAGTATTTT.

The chain links TRBV19 to TRBJ2-5; a weak D match, TRBD2 (6 bases). The length of the CDR3 is 15 residues. The V end was cut by 5 bases, the J end by 0 bases, with 13 bases between. Germline CDR1 LNHDA, CDR2 SQIVND (reference sequence). CDR3 DNA sequence: TGTGCCAGTAGTCCCCTGGGCGGGAACCAAGAGACCCAGTACTTC. Translating gives CASSPLGGNQETQYF.

The V call is TRBV30, the J call TRBJ2-2; 7 bases agree with TRBD2. The CDR3 runs 14 residues. V lost 2 bases, J lost 2 bases, and 2 bases stayed unmatched. Germline CDR1 reads GTSNPN; CDR2 reads SVGIG (reference sequence). In DNA form, the CDR3 reads TGTGCCTGGAGTTTGGGACTAAACACCGGGGAGCTGTTTTTT. It is translated as CAWSLGLNTGELFF.

The rearrangement uses TRBV19 and TRBJ1-2; D call uncertain. Germline assignment: CDR1 LNHDA and CDR2 SQIVND (reference sequence). V shed 5 bases and J shed 8 bases, with 12 bases lying between them. This CDR3 contains 12 residues. The CDR3 coding sequence is TGTGCCAGTAGTTTACCGGACGACGGCTACACCTTC. This gives the protein CASSLPDDGYTF.

V and J are TRBV7-3 and TRBJ1-1; 7 nucleotides line up with TRBD1. V was pared by 5 bases and J by 0 bases, with 9 bases of the junction left unmatched. The germline V gene encodes CDR1 SGHTA and CDR2 FQGTGA. The CDR3 runs 16 residues. Here the CDR3 DNA reads TGTGCCAGCAGCCTACAGGGGTCCGTCTTGAACACTGAAGCTTTCTTT. This codes for CASSLQGSVLNTEAFF.

V is TRBV6-1 and J is TRBJ1-2; D gene uncertain. CDR1 is MNHNS and CDR2 is SASEGT in the germline V gene. The CDR3 runs 13 residues. The germline V and J ends were trimmed by 4 bases and 0 bases, with 6 bases remaining between them. CDR3 loop: CASSGGANYGYTF. CDR3 nucleotides: TGTGCCAGCAGTGGGGGAGCTAACTATGGCTACACCTTC.

The sample holds one count of this clone. The rearrangement joins TRBV30 to TRBJ2-7, with D uncertain. Per germline, CDR1 GTSNPN and CDR2 SVGIG (reference sequence). CDR3 length: 14 amino acids. Trimming pared 2 bases from V and 0 bases from J, leaving 11 bases between. This CDR3 is CAWSRLQISYEQYF. The CDR3 DNA reads TGTGCCTGGAGTCGGTTACAGATCTCCTACGAGCAGTACTTC.

This clone was detected only a few times. CDR3 bases: TGCGCCAGTTACGGGGTTACCCCACAGCGCTACCCGAACACCGGGGAGCTGTTTTTT. It yields the protein CASYGVTPQRYPNTGELFF. The chain joins TRBV5-1 to TRBJ2-2; D is possibly TRBD2 (5 bases). In germline, CDR1 is SGHRS, CDR2 YFSETQ. V lost 8 bases to trimming and J lost 0 bases, with 26 bases between them. This CDR3 comprises 19 residues.

This chain links TRBV30 with TRBJ2-2; the D is unclear. The length of the CDR3 is 14 residues. V was shortened by 2 bases and J by 3 bases, with 10 bases between the two germline ends. Germline V CDR1 and CDR2: GTSNPN, SVGIG (reference sequence). The DNA for the CDR3 is TGTGCCTGGAGTAGCAGTTTCGACACCGGGGAGCTGTTTTTT. Residues: CAWSSSFDTGELFF.

This CDR3 is CASSVVMGAGTEAFF. The CDR3 DNA is TGTGCCAGCAGCGTAGTCATGGGGGCCGGCACTGAAGCTTTCTTT. V is TRBV9 and J is TRBJ1-1; D might be TRBD1 (6 bases). Germline values: CDR1 SGDLS, CDR2 YYNGEE. CDR3 length: 15 amino acids. Trimming removed 0 bases from V and 4 bases from J, with 13 bases in between.

The rearrangement uses TRBV2 and TRBJ2-3, with D perhaps being TRBD1 or TRBD2 (5 bases each). CDR1 is SNHLY and CDR2 is FYNNEI in the germline V gene. The germline V and J ends were trimmed by 6 bases and 4 bases, with 8 bases remaining between them. The CDR3 consists of 12 residues. CDR3 bases: TGTGCCAGCAGATTGGGGGCAGATACGCAGTATTTT. This encodes CASRLGADTQYF.

The rearrangement uses TRBV10-1 and TRBJ2-3; 10 bases line up with TRBD2. Trimming removed 2 bases from V and 4 bases from J; junction bases left unmatched: 6. CDR1 and CDR2 (germline): WNHNN, SYGVQD (reference sequence). The CDR3 runs to 16 residues. Here the CDR3 DNA reads TGCGCCAGCAGTGAGAACACCGGGACTAGCGCAGATACGCAGTATTTT. It specifies CASSENTGTSADTQYF.

In this sample, this clone turned up once. The chain employs TRBV5-4 and TRBJ1-2; tentative D call: TRBD1 (5 bases). The germline V and J ends were trimmed by 4 bases and 1 base, with 11 bases remaining between them. This CDR3 is built from 14 residues. CDR1 and CDR2 (germline): SGHNT, YYREEE (reference sequence). CDR3 residues: CASSADSLNYGYTF. DNA for the CDR3: TGTGCCAGCAGCGCCGACAGCCTTAACTATGGCTACACCTTC.

The rearrangement uses TRBV11-3 and TRBJ1-2; D call uncertain. The CDR3 loop spans 14 amino acids. Trimming shortened V by 2 bases and J by 3 bases, and 10 bases separated the two germline ends. Germline V lookup: CDR1 SGHNT, CDR2 YENEEA. CDR3 region: CASSLTGVDYGYTF. The CDR3 DNA sequence: TGTGCCAGCAGCTTAACGGGAGTCGACTATGGCTACACCTTC.

A word on this clone: The same CDR3 can be traced to other DNA sequences in this sample. The chain is built from TRBV27 and TRBJ2-7; the match to TRBD1 covers 9 bases. The CDR3 runs to 14 residues. Germline V gene sequence: CDR1 MNHEY, CDR2 SMNVEV (reference sequence). V trimming: 3 bases; J trimming: 4 bases; junction bases outside the gene matches: 4. The CDR3 DNA reads as TGTGCCAGCAGTTTCGGGACAGGGTCATACGAGCAGTACTTC. Protein: CASSFGTGSYEQYF.

This clone was recorded a few times. The chain employs TRBV11-1 and TRBJ2-2; D is ambiguous. The germline CDR1 and CDR2 sequences are SGHAT and FQDESV (reference sequence). The CDR3 is made up of 12 amino acids. Trimming cost V 2 bases and J 8 bases, with 6 bases left between them. The CDR3 sequence is CASSLYGGELFF. CDR3 nucleotide sequence: TGTGCCAGCAGCTTATATGGTGGGGAGCTGTTTTTT. Looking up the rest from reference TRBV11-1 and TRBJ2-2 gives the full variable domain: EAEVAQSPRYKITEKSQAVAFWCDPISGHATLYWYRQILGQGPELLVQFQDESVVDDSQLPKDRFSAERLKGVDSTLKIQPAELGDSAMYLCASSLYGGELFFGEGSRLTVL.

This chain connects TRBV6-5 to TRBJ1-1; tentative D call: TRBD1 (5 bases). CDR3 length: 15 residues. Germline V gives CDR1 MNHEY, CDR2 SVGAGI. The V gene lost 2 bases and the J gene lost 2 bases, with 12 bases spanning the gap. CDR3 protein: CASSYGPGRNTEAFF. Here the CDR3 DNA reads TGTGCCAGCAGTTACGGTCCAGGGAGAAACACTGAAGCTTTCTTT.

This clone appeared once. The chain uses TRBV28 and TRBJ1-1, with D possibly TRBD1 on 6 matching bases. CDR1 and CDR2 (germline): MDHEN, SYDVKM. The CDR3 has 16 amino acids. V lost 5 bases and J 7 bases, leaving 23 bases between the germline ends. The CDR3 region has the DNA TGTGCCAGCAGTATCTTTCTGGACAGACTATTGGGTGAAGCTTTCTTT. Translating gives CASSIFLDRLLGEAFF.

The count of this clone is one. This chain links TRBV7-6 with TRBJ2-5; perhaps TRBD1 as D (5 bases). V was shortened by 5 bases and J by 2 bases, with 15 bases between the two germline ends. The CDR3 length is 15 residues. Germline CDR1 SGHVS, CDR2 FNYEAQ. The CDR3 loop reads CASSTTPGFQETQYF. The CDR3 region has the DNA TGTGCCAGCAGCACCACCCCAGGGTTTCAAGAGACCCAGTACTTC.

The chain couples TRBV9 to TRBJ1-5, with 7 bases fitting TRBD1. The CDR3 runs 14 residues. Losses at the gene ends were 3 bases for V and 4 bases for J; bases not matched to a gene: 4. In germline, CDR1 is SGDLS, CDR2 YYNGEE. The CDR3 DNA follows: TGTGCCAGCAGCGGCGGGACAGCGAATCAGCCCCAGCATTTT. Protein sequence: CASSGGTANQPQHF.

This clone is a singleton in its sample. The rearrangement joins TRBV18 to TRBJ2-2; 8 bases align to TRBD2. CDR3 length: 16 residues. The J segment lost 2 bases and the V segment lost 2 bases, leaving 4 bases of the junction unmatched. Germline values: CDR1 KGHSH, CDR2 LQKENI. CDR3 DNA: TGTGCCAGCTCACCAGTACTAGCGGAAAACACCGGGGAGCTGTTTTTT. It encodes CASSPVLAENTGELFF.

The chain recombines TRBV5-1 with TRBJ2-7, with TRBD2 matching over 12 bases. Germline V CDR1 and CDR2: SGHRS, YFSETQ. The CDR3 has 16 residues. J gave up 4 bases and V 0 bases, and 5 bases lay outside the gene matches. The CDR3 loop is CASSLGGGLAGYEQYF. CDR3 bases: TGCGCCAGCAGCTTGGGAGGTGGACTAGCGGGATACGAGCAGTACTTC.

This chain connects TRBV19 to TRBJ2-2; maybe TRBD2 (7 bases). Trimming pared 3 bases from V and 2 bases from J, leaving 19 bases between. Germline-derived CDR1 and CDR2 are LNHDA and SQIVND (reference sequence). This CDR3 has 18 amino acids. In nucleotides, the CDR3 is TGTGCCAGTAGTATTCCAAGGGACGCGGGGGCAAACACCGGGGAGCTGTTTTTT. This codes for CASSIPRDAGANTGELFF.